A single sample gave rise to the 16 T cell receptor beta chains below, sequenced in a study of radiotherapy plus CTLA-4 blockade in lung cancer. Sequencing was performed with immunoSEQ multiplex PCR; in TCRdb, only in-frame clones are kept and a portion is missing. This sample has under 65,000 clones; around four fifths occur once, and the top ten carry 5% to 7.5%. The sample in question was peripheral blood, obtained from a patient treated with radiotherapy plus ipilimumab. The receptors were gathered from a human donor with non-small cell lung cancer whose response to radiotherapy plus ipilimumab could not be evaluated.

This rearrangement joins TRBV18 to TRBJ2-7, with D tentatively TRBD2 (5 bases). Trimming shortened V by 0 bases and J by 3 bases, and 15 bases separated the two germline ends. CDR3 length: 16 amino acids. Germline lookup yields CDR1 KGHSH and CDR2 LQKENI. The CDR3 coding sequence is TGTGCCAGCTCACCACCGAATCCGGGAACCAACTACGAGCAGTACTTC. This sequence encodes CASSPPNPGTNYEQYF.

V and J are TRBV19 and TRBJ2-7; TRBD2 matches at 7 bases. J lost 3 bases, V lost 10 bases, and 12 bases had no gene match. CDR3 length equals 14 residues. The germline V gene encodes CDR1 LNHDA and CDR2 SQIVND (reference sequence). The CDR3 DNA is TGTGCCACCGGCGGGAGCCGACGGTTCTACGAGCAGTACTTC. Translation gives CATGGSRRFYEQYF.

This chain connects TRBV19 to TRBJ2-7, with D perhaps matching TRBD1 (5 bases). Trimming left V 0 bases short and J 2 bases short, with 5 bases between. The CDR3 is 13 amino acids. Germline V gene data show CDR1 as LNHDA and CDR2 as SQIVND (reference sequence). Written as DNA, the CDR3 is TGTGCCAGTAGTATAGACAGGGCCTACGAGCAGTACTTC. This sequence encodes CASSIDRAYEQYF.

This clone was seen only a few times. This CDR3 is CASRGQGAWKTQYF. CDR3 nucleotides: TGTGCCAGTAGAGGACAGGGGGCATGGAAGACCCAGTACTTC. V gene TRBV19 combines with J gene TRBJ2-5, with TRBD1 identical over 11 bases. The germline gives CDR1 LNHDA, CDR2 SQIVND (reference sequence). Germline trimming cut 6 bases from V and 6 bases from J; bases unmatched to any gene: 6. This CDR3 spans 14 amino acids.

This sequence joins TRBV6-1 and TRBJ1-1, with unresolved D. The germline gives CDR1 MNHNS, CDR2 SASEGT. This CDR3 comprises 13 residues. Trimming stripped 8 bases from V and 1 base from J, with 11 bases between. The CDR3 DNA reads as TGTGCCAGCGGGAGGTACAAGAACACTGAAGCTTTCTTT. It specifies CASGRYKNTEAFF.

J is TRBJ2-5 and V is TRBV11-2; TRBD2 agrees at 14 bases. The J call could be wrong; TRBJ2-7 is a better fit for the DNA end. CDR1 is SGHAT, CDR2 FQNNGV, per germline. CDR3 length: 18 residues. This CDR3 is CASSLVGLAGGGPYEQYF. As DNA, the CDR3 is TGTGCCAGCAGCTTAGTTGGACTAGCGGGAGGAGGGCCCTACGAGCAGTACTTC.

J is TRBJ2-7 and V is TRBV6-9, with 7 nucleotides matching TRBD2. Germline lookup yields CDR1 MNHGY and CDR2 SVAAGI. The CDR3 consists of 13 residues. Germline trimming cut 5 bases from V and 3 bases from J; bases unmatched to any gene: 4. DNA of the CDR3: TGTGCCAGCAGTAGGGACTACGGCTACGAGCAGTACTTC. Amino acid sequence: CASSRDYGYEQYF.

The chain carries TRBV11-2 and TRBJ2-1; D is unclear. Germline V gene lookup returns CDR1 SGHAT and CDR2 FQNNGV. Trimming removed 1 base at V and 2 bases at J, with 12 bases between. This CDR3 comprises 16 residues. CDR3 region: CASSLGFGAAYNEQFF. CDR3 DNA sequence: TGTGCCAGCAGCTTAGGTTTTGGAGCAGCCTACAATGAGCAGTTCTTC.

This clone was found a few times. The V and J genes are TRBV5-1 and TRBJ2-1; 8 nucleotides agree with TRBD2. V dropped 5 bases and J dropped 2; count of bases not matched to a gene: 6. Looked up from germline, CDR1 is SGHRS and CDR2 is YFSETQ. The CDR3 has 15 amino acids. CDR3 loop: CASRPSGGAYNEQFF. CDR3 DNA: TGCGCCAGCAGACCGAGCGGGGGAGCCTACAATGAGCAGTTCTTC.

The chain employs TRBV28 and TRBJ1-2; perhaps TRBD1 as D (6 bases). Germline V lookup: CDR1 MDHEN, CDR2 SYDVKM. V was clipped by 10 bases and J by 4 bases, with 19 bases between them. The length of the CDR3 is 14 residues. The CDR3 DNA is TGTGCCACCGGCACAGGGACCCTGGGCTATGGCTACACCTTC. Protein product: CATGTGTLGYGYTF.

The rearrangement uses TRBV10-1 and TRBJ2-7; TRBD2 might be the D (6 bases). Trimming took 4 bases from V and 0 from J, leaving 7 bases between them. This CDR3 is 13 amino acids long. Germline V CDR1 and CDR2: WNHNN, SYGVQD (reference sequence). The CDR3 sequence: CASSAGVSYEQYF. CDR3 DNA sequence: TGCGCCAGCAGTGCGGGGGTCTCCTACGAGCAGTACTTC.

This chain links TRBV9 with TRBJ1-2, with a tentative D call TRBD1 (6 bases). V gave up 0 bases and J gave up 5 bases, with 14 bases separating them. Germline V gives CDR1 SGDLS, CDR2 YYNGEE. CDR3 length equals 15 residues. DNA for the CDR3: TGTGCCAGCAGCGTAGGGACAGCAACTGGGTATGGCTACACCTTC. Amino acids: CASSVGTATGYGYTF. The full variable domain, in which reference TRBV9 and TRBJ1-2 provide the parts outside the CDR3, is DSGVTQTPKHLITATGQRVTLRCSPRSGDLSVYWYQQSLDQGLQFLIQYYNGEERAKGNILERFSAQQFPDLHSELNLSSLELGDSALYFCASSVGTATGYGYTFGSGTRLTVV.

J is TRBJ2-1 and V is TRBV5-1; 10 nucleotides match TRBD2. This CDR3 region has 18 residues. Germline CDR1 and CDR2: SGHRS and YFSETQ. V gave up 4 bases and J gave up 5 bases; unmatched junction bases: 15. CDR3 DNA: TGCGCCAGCAGCCGGGACCTAGCGGGGGCCCCCGGGAACAATGAGCAGTTCTTC. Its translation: CASSRDLAGAPGNNEQFF.

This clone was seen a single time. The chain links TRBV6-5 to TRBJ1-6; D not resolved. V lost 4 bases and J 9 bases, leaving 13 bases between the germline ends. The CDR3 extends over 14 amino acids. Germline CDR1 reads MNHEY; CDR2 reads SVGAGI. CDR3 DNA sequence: TGTGCCAGCAGTTTTCGGGATCCGGCTTCACCCCTCCACTTT. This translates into CASSFRDPASPLHF.

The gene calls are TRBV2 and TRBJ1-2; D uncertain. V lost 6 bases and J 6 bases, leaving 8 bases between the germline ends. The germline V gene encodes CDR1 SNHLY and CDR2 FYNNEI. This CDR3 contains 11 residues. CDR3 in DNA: TGTGCCAGCAGGCTGAGGGATGGCTACACCTTC. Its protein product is CASRLRDGYTF.

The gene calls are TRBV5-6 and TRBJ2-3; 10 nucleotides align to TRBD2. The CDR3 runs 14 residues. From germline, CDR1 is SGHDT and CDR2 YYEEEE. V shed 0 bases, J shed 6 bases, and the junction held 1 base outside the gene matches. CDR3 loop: CASSLVSGGDTQYF. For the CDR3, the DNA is TGTGCCAGCAGCTTGGTTAGCGGGGGGGATACGCAGTATTTT.